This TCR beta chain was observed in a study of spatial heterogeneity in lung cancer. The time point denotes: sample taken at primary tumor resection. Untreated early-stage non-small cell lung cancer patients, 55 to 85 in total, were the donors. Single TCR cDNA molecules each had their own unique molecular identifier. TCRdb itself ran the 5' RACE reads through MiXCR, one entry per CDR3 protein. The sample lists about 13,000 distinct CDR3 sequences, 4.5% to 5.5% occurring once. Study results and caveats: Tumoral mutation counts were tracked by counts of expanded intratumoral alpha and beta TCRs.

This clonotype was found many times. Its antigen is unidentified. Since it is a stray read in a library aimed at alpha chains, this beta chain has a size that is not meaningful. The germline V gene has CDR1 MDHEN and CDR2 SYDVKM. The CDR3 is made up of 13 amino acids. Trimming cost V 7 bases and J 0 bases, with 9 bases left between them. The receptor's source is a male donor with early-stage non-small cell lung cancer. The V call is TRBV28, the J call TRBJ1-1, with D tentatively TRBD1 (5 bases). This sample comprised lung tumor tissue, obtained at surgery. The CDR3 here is CASMAGLNTEAFF. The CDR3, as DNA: TGTGCCAGCATGGCAGGGTTGAACACTGAAGCTTTCTTT.